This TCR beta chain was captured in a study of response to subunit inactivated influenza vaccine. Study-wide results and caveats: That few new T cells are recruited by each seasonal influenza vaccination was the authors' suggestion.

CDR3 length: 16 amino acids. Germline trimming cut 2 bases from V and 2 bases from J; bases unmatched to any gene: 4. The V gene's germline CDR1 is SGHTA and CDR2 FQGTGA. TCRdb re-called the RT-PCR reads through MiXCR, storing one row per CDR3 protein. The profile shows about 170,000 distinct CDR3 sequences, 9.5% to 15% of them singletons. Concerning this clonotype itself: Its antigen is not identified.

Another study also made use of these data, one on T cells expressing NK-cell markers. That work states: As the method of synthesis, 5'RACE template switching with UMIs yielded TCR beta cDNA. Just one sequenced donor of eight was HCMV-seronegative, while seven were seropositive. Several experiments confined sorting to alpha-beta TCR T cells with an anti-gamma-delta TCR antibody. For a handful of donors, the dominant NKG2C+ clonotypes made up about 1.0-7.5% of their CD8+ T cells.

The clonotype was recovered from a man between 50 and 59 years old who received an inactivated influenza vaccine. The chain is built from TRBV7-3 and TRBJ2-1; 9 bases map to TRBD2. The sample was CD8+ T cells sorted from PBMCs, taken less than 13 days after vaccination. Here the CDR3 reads CASSLYPSGTYNEQFF. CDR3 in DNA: TGTGCCAGCAGCTTATATCCTAGCGGGACCTACAATGAGCAGTTCTTC.